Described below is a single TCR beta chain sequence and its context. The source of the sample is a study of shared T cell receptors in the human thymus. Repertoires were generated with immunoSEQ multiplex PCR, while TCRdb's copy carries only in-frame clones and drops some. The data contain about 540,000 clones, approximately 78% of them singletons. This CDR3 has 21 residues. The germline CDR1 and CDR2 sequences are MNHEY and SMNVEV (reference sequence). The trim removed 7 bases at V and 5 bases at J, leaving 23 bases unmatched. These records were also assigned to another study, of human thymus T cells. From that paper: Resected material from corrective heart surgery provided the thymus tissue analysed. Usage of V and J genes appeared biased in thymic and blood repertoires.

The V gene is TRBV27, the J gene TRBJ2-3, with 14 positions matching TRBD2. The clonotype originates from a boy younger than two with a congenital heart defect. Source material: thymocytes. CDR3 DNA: TGTGCCAGCACCAATAGCGACACTCATCGGACTAGCGGGAGGATTATAGATACGCAGTATTTT. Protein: CASTNSDTHRTSGRIIDTQYF.